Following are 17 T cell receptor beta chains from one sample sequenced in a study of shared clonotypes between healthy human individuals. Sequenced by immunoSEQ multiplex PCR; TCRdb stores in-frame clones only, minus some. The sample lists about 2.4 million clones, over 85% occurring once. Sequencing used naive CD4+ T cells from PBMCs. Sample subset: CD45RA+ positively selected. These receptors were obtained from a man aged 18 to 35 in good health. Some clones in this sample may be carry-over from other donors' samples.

The CDR3 bases are TGTGCCAGCAGCTTAGGGATACAAGCGGGAGTGGAGACCCAGTACTTC. It specifies CASSLGIQAGVETQYF. The chain combines TRBV11-3 with TRBJ2-5; 8 bases align to TRBD2. From germline, CDR1 is SGHNT and CDR2 YENEEA. This CDR3 contains 16 residues. Trimming cost V 1 base and J 5 bases; bases outside gene matches: 9.

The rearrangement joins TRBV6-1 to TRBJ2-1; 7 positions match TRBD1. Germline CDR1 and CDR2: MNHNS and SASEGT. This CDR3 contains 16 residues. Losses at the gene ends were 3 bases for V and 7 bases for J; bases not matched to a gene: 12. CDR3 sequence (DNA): TGTGCCAGCAGTGAGCGCTGGGACAGCCTAGGGAATGAGCAGTTCTTC. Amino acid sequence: CASSERWDSLGNEQFF.

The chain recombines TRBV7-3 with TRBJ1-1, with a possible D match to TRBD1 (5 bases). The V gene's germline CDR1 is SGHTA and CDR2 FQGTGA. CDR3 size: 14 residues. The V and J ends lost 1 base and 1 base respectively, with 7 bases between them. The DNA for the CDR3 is TGTGCCAGCAGCTTAAATGGGGCGAACACTGAAGCTTTCTTT. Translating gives CASSLNGANTEAFF.

The CDR3 DNA reads as TGTGCCAGCAGCTTAGGCGGGCGGGTGAGCGGCTACACCTTC. Translation gives CASSLGGRVSGYTF. This sequence joins TRBV7-2 and TRBJ1-2; no clear D gene. Trimming stripped 1 base from V and 8 bases from J, with 14 bases between. Germline V gene sequence: CDR1 SGHTA, CDR2 FQGNSA. CDR3 length: 14 amino acids.

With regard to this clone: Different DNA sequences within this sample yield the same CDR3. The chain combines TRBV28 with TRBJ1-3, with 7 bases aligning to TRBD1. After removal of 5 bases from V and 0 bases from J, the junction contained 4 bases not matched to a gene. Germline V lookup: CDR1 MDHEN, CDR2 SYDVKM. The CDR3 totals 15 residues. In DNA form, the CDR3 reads TGTGCCAGCAGTCCTGGGGACAGCTCTGGAAACACCATATATTTT. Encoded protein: CASSPGDSSGNTIYF.

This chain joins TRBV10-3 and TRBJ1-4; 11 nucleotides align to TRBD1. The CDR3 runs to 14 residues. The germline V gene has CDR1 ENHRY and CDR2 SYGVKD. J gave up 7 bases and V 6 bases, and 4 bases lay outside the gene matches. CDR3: CAIRGQGGSEKLFF. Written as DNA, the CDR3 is TGTGCCATCAGGGGACAGGGGGGAAGTGAAAAACTGTTTTTT.

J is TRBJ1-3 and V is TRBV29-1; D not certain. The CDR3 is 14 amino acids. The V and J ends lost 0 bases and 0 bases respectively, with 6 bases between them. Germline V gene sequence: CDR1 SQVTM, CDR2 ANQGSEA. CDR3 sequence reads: CSVEEVNSGNTIYF. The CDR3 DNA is TGCAGCGTTGAAGAGGTAAACTCTGGAAACACCATATATTTT.

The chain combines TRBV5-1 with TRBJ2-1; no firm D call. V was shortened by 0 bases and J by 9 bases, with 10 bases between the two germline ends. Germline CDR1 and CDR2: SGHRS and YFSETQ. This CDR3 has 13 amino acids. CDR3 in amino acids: CASSLVLGIEQFF. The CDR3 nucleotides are TGCGCCAGCAGCTTGGTATTAGGCATTGAGCAGTTCTTC.

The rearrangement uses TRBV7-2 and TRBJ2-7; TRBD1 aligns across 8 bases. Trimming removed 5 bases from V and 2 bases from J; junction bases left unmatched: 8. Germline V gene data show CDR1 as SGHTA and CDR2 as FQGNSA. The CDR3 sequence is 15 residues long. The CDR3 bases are TGTGCCAGCAGCATTGGACAGGGTGAGACCTACGAGCAGTACTTC. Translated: CASSIGQGETYEQYF.

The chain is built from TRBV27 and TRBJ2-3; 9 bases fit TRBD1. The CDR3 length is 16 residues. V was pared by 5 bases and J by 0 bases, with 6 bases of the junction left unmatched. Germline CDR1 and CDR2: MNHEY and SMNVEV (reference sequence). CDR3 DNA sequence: TGTGCCAGCAGTCACCGGGACAGGGCTAGCACAGATACGCAGTATTTT. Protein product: CASSHRDRASTDTQYF.

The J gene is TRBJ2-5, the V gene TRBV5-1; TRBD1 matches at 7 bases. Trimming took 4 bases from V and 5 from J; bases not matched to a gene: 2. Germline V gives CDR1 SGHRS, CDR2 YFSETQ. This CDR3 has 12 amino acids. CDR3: CASSAQGETQYF. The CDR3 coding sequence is TGCGCCAGCAGCGCACAGGGGGAGACCCAGTACTTC. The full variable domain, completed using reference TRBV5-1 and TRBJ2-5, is KAGVTQTPRYLIKTRGQQVTLSCSPISGHRSVSWYQQTPGQGLQFLFEYFSETQRNKGNFPGRFSGRQFSNSRSEMNVSTLELGDSALYLCASSAQGETQYFGPGTRLLVL.

CDR3 protein: CASSEAQGGFVSYEQYF. CDR3 bases: TGTGCCAGCAGTGAAGCGCAAGGGGGGTTTGTCTCCTACGAGCAGTACTTC. The rearrangement uses TRBV6-1 and TRBJ2-7; tentatively, D is TRBD1 or TRBD2 (6 bases each). The CDR3 has 17 residues. Per the germline V gene, CDR1 is MNHNS and CDR2 is SASEGT. The V end lost 0 bases, the J end lost 0 bases, and 15 bases lay between the germline ends.

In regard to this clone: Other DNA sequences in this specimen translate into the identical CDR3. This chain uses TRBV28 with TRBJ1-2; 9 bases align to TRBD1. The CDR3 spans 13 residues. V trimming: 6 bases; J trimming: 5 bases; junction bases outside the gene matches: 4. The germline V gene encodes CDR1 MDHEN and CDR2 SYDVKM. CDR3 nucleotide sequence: TGTGCCAGCAGGACCGGGACAGGGTATGGCTACACCTTC. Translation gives CASRTGTGYGYTF.

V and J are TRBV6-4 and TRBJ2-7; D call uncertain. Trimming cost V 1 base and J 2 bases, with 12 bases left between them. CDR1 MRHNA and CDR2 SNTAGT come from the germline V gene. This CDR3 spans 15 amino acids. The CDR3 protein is CASSDWARSPYEQYF. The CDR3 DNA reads TGTGCCAGCAGTGACTGGGCCCGCTCCCCCTACGAGCAGTACTTC.

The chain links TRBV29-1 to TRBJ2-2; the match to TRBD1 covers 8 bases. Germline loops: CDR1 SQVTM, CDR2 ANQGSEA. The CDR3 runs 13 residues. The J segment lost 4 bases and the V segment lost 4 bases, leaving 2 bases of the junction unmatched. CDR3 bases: TGCAGCGTTGGCCAGGGGGCCACCGGGGAGCTGTTTTTT. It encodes CSVGQGATGELFF.

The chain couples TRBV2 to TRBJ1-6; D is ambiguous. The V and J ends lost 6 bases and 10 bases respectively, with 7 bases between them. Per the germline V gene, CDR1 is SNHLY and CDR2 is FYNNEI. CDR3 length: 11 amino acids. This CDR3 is CASRGESPLHF. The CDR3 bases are TGTGCCAGCAGAGGAGAGTCACCCCTCCACTTT. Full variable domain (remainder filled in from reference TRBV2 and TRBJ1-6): EPEVTQTPSHQVTQMGQEVILRCVPISNHLYFYWYRQILGQKVEFLVSFYNNEISEKSEIFDDQFSVERPDGSNFTLKIRSTKLEDSAMYFCASRGESPLHFGNGTRLTVT.

The CDR3 region is CASSTSGEGARSGNTIYF. The CDR3 bases are TGTGCCAGCAGCACGTCTGGCGAGGGGGCTCGCTCTGGAAACACCATATATTTT. This chain joins TRBV28 and TRBJ1-3; TRBD1 matches at 7 bases. Losses at the gene ends were 6 bases for V and 0 bases for J; bases not matched to a gene: 14. The V gene's germline CDR1 is MDHEN and CDR2 SYDVKM. The CDR3 sequence is 18 residues long.